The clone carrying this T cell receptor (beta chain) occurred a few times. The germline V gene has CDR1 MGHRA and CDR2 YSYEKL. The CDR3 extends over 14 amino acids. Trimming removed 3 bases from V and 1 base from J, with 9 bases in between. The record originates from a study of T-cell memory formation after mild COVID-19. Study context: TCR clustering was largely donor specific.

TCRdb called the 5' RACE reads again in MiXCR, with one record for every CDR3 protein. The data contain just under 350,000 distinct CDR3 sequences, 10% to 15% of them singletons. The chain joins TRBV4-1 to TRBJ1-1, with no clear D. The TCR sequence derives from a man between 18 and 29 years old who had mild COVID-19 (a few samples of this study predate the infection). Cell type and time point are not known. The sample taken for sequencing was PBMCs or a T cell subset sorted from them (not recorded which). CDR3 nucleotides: TGCGCCAGCAGCCAGGGGTCGGGGAACACTGAAGCTTTCTTT. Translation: CASSQGSGNTEAFF.